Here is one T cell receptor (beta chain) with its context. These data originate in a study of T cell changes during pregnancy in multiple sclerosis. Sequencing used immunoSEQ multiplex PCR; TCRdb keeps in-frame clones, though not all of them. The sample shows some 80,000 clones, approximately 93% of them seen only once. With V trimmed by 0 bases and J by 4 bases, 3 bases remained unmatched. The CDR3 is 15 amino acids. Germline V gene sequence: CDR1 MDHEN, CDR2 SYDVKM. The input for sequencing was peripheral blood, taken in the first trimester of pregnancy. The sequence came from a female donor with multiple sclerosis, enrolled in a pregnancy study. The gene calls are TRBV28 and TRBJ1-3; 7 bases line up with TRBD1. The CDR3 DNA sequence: TGTGCCAGCAGTTTATGGGCAGGGGGGGGAAACACCATATATTTT. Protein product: CASSLWAGGGNTIYF.